The clone carrying this TCR beta chain was counted ten times or more. Its target is unknown. This CDR3 region has 15 residues. Germline CDR1 reads LGHNT; CDR2 reads FRNRAP. The germline V and J ends were trimmed by 5 bases and 5 bases, with 19 bases remaining between them. This sample is drawn from a study of T cells in Graves' hyperthyroidism and ophthalmopathy. Findings and limits, study-wide: Model predictions of ophthalmopathy came a median approximately 6 months before onset.

What was amplified from RNA transcripts were TCR beta CDR3 regions. The study used the HTBI primer set for a first-round RT-PCR of the TCR CDR3. Each CDR3 protein gets one entry after TCRdb re-called the multiplex PCR reads with MiXCR. The sample shows roughly 580,000 distinct CDR3 sequences, around 14% of them seen only once. Exclusion followed for patients with uncontrolled infection, other autoimmune disease, pregnancy or lactation. The sample taken for sequencing was blood. The chain carries TRBV12-5 and TRBJ2-7, with D possibly being TRBD1 (6 bases). The clonotype comes from a woman under 40 with Graves' hyperthyroidism that later progressed to Graves' ophthalmopathy. Here the CDR3 reads CASGLLRDKVDEQYF. The CDR3 coding sequence is TGTGCTAGTGGTCTACTCCGGGACAAGGTCGACGAGCAGTACTTC.